One T cell receptor beta chain is described in this entry. As yet, its antigen is unknown. In germline, CDR1 is ENHRY, CDR2 SYGVKD. Trimming took 10 bases from V and 4 from J, leaving 17 bases between them. The CDR3 spans 14 residues. The source material, RNA transcripts, was used to amplify TCR beta CDR3 regions. The TCR CDR3 was amplified in a first-round RT-PCR using the HTBI primer set. TCRdb reprocessed the multiplex PCR reads via MiXCR and lists one record per CDR3 protein. The data contain over 700,000 distinct CDR3 sequences, more than 30% of them seen just once; the ten biggest clones take up more than 7%. The sample belongs to a study of T cells in Graves' hyperthyroidism and ophthalmopathy. Study-wide results and limits: Ophthalmopathy cases were set apart from stable hyperthyroidism by a 13 V-J model.

The receptor's source is a man between 18 and 35 years old with Graves' hyperthyroidism. V usage is TRBV10-3 and J usage is TRBJ1-5, with a possible D match to TRBD1 (6 bases). Sequencing input: blood. The CDR3 spells CASEKDSPNQPQHF. The CDR3 DNA reads TGTGCCAGCGAGAAGGACAGTCCTAATCAGCCCCAGCATTTT.